These T cell receptor beta chains were read from a single sample in a study of T cells in Graves' hyperthyroidism and ophthalmopathy. TCRdb redid the calling of the multiplex PCR reads with MiXCR, one entry per CDR3 protein. Altogether some 500,000 distinct CDR3 sequences are present, approximately 15% being singletons, with the ten largest covering about a sixth. Material: blood. Receptors originate from a woman between 18 and 30 years old with Graves' hyperthyroidism. Both conserved end residues are part of each CDR3. Fields, in order: D gene, clone size, J gene, V gene, CDR3 protein, CDR3 DNA. The D gene is left open where the match is weak. For some rows the clone size is stated as once, few or many, or as a class when expanded; others skip it.

>NA|few|TRBJ2-7|TRBV19
CASSIAGYEQYF
TGTGCCAGTAGTATCGCGGGCTACGAGCAGTACTTC
>TRBD1|many|TRBJ1-1|TRBV12-3/TRBV12-4
CASSQTGEAFF
TGTGCCAGCAGCCAGACAGGGGAAGCTTTCTTT
>TRBD2|few|TRBJ2-1|TRBV19
CASSISGRFYNEQFF
TGTGCCAGTAGTATTAGCGGGAGGTTCTACAATGAGCAGTTCTTC
>TRBD1|many|TRBJ1-2|TRBV7-9
CASSPTGTGVYGYTF
TGTGCCAGCAGCCCAACCGGGACAGGGGTCTATGGCTACACCTTC
>TRBD2|many|TRBJ2-2|TRBV11-2
CASSLEIGLGTRRRELFF
TGTGCCAGCAGCTTAGAGATCGGTTTGGGGACTAGACGCCGGGAGCTGTTTTTT
>TRBD1|NA|TRBJ2-5|TRBV25-1
CASADRGWAETQYF
TGTGCCAGCGCCGACAGGGGGTGGGCAGAGACCCAGTACTTC
>TRBD1|many|TRBJ1-2|TRBV6-5
CASSYPGQNYGYTF
TGTGCCAGCAGTTACCCGGGACAGAACTATGGCTACACCTTC
>NA|few|TRBJ2-1|TRBV5-6
CASSSDRYNEQFF
TGTGCCAGCAGTTCCGACCGATACAATGAGCAGTTCTTC
>NA|many|TRBJ1-5|TRBV6-1
CASSEYENQPQHF
TGTGCCAGCAGTGAATATGAAAATCAGCCCCAGCATTTT
>NA|NA|TRBJ2-2|TRBV9
CASSTRDLPRGTGELFF
TGTGCCAGCAGCACCCGGGACTTGCCCCGGGGCACCGGGGAGCTGTTTTTT
>NA|few|TRBJ2-2|TRBV25-1
CASSTGTLGGELFF
TGTGCCAGCAGTACGGGGACCTTGGGCGGGGAGCTGTTTTTT
>NA|many|TRBJ1-1|TRBV18
CASSDAGMNTEAFF
TGTGCCAGCTCCGACGCCGGGATGAACACTGAAGCTTTCTTT
>NA|many|TRBJ1-1|TRBV27
CASSLNRANTEAFF
TGTGCCAGCAGTTTGAATAGGGCGAACACTGAAGCTTTCTTT
>NA|NA|TRBJ2-7|TRBV9
CASRRDLNSYEQYF
TGTGCCAGCCGCAGGGACCTCAACTCCTACGAGCAGTACTTC
>NA|NA|TRBJ1-2|TRBV13
CASKGQQLYGYTF
TGTGCCAGCAAAGGACAGCAACTCTATGGCTACACCTTC
>TRBD1|many|TRBJ2-7|TRBV7-9
CASSPPGQHSYEQYF
TGTGCCAGCAGCCCCCCGGGACAGCACTCCTACGAGCAGTACTTC
>NA|NA|TRBJ1-2|TRBV5-4
CASSPRGGAQGYTF
TGTGCCAGCAGCCCCCGGGGGGGGGCGCAAGGCTACACCTTC
>TRBD1|many|TRBJ2-2|TRBV11-3
CASSFLQGNGELFF
TGTGCCAGCAGCTTCCTACAGGGGAACGGGGAGCTGTTTTTT
>NA|few|TRBJ2-7|TRBV6-1
CASSRDNLSYEQYF
TGTGCCAGCAGCCGGGACAACCTCTCCTACGAGCAGTACTTC
>NA|NA|TRBJ1-2|TRBV30
CAWSNDDRLLYGYTF
TGTGCCTGGAGTAATGACGACCGTCTGCTATATGGCTACACCTTC
>NA|few|TRBJ2-2|TRBV20-1
CSARARGGYTGELFF
TGCAGTGCTAGAGCCCGGGGCGGTTACACCGGGGAGCTGTTTTTT
>NA|many|TRBJ1-1|TRBV27
CASSTTRGTNTEAFF
TGTGCCAGCAGCACGACCAGGGGCACGAACACTGAAGCTTTCTTT
>NA|NA|TRBJ2-2|TRBV29-1
CSVGRELGTGELFF
TGCAGCGTTGGCCGGGAGCTCGGCACCGGGGAGCTGTTTTTT
>NA|NA|TRBJ2-7|TRBV27
CASTLSEGSEQYF
TGTGCCAGCACCTTATCAGAGGGATCCGAGCAGTACTTC
>NA|many|TRBJ1-1|TRBV7-9
CASSSTRTGDDTEAFF
TGTGCCAGCAGCTCTACTCGGACCGGGGATGACACTGAAGCTTTCTTT
>NA|NA|TRBJ2-6|TRBV2
CASQPLGANVLTF
TGTGCCAGCCAACCCCTTGGGGCCAACGTCCTGACTTTC
>TRBD1|many|TRBJ1-2|TRBV7-4
CASRPDRGFFLIYGYTF
TGTGCCAGCAGGCCAGACAGGGGATTCTTCCTGATCTATGGCTACACCTTC
>NA|many|TRBJ2-3|TRBV7-3
CASSLTYSKSGTDTQYF
TGTGCCAGCAGCTTAACCTACTCCAAGTCTGGCACAGATACGCAGTATTTT
>NA|NA|TRBJ2-6|TRBV19
CASSIDLSSGANVLTF
TGTGCCAGTAGTATAGATCTAAGCTCTGGGGCCAACGTCCTGACTTTC
>TRBD1|many|TRBJ1-1|TRBV20-1
CSARPGTGVTEAFF
TGCAGTGCTAGGCCAGGGACAGGGGTGACTGAAGCTTTCTTT
>TRBD2|few|TRBJ2-5|TRBV9
CASSVGGASGSEETQYF
TGTGCCAGCAGCGTAGGAGGTGCTAGCGGGAGCGAGGAGACCCAGTACTTC
>TRBD1|many|TRBJ2-1|TRBV18
CASSPLLQGAEQFF
TGTGCCAGCTCACCCCTCCTACAGGGGGCTGAGCAGTTCTTC
>NA|many|TRBJ1-2|TRBV6-1
CASRRTIDGYTF
TGTGCCAGTAGACGGACAATCGATGGCTACACCTTC
>NA|many|TRBJ2-1|TRBV18
CASSPRRPGEYNEQFF
TGTGCCAGCTCGCCTAGGAGGCCGGGAGAGTATAATGAGCAGTTCTTC
>NA|many|TRBJ1-1|TRBV6-6
CASSYSRNLRAITAFF
TGTGCCAGCAGTTACTCCAGGAATTTACGGGCTATTACGGCTTTCTTT
>NA|NA|TRBJ2-2|TRBV5-1
CASSQKLYRRTVVDTGELFF
TGCGCCAGCAGCCAAAAATTATACCGAAGGACAGTCGTCGACACCGGGGAGCTGTTTTTT
>NA|NA|TRBJ2-1|TRBV7-3
CASSPRRVGLGQQHSEQFF
TGTGCCAGCAGCCCACGGCGGGTGGGCCTGGGACAACAGCACAGTGAGCAGTTCTTC
>TRBD2|few|TRBJ2-3|TRBV4-1
CASSQVRLQRELNTQYF
TGCGCCAGCAGCCAAGTTCGCCTCCAGCGGGAGTTAAATACGCAGTATTTT
>NA|many|TRBJ1-1|TRBV29-1
CSAAYGQFFTEAFF
TGCAGCGCGGCTTATGGACAGTTTTTCACTGAAGCTTTCTTT
>TRBD2|many|TRBJ2-1|TRBV12-3/TRBV12-4
CASSFGLAGGSEQFF
TGTGCCAGCAGTTTTGGGCTAGCGGGAGGGTCTGAGCAGTTCTTC
>TRBD2|many|TRBJ2-5|TRBV12-3/TRBV12-4
CASSFRSSGSSETQYF
TGTGCCAGCAGTTTTCGGTCTAGCGGGTCTTCGGAGACCCAGTACTTC
>TRBD2|many|TRBJ2-2|TRBV6-6
CASSYSSGSRTGELFF
TGTGCCAGCAGTTACTCGAGCGGGAGTCGGACCGGGGAGCTGTTTTTT
>NA|NA|TRBJ1-1|TRBV10-1
CASSERSSNTEAFF
TGCGCCAGCAGTGAGCGGAGCTCGAACACTGAAGCTTTCTTT
>NA|NA|TRBJ1-5|TRBV20-1
CSARVGSDLNQPQHF
TGCAGTGCTAGAGTGGGGTCGGACTTAAATCAGCCCCAGCATTTT
>NA|NA|TRBJ2-6|TRBV7-9
CAGSPPGLTGANVLTF
TGTGCCGGCAGCCCCCCTGGGCTCACCGGGGCCAACGTCCTGACTTTC
>NA|many|TRBJ2-1|TRBV13
CASSRLGGLNEQFF
TGTGCCAGCAGTCGACTAGGGGGGCTCAATGAGCAGTTCTTC
>NA|NA|TRBJ2-1|TRBV7-9
CASSLLPGSYNEQFF
TGTGCCAGCAGCTTACTTCCTGGGTCTTACAATGAGCAGTTCTTC
>NA|many|TRBJ1-5|TRBV28
CASSRPGGENQPQHF
TGTGCCAGCAGTAGACCCGGGGGAGAGAATCAGCCCCAGCATTTT
>NA|many|TRBJ1-5|TRBV24-1
CATSDGYSNQPQHF
TGTGCCACCAGTGACGGTTATAGCAATCAGCCCCAGCATTTT
>NA|many|TRBJ1-2|TRBV12-5
CASGLKLTNYGYTF
TGTGCTAGTGGTTTAAAGTTAACTAACTATGGCTACACCTTC
>NA|NA|TRBJ1-3|TRBV9
CASSVGVSGSTSGNTIYF
TGTGCCAGCAGCGTAGGGGTGAGTGGCAGTACCTCTGGAAACACCATATATTTT
>NA|many|TRBJ2-2|TRBV19
CASTLRGNTGELFF
TGTGCCAGTACCCTGCGGGGGAACACCGGGGAGCTGTTTTTT